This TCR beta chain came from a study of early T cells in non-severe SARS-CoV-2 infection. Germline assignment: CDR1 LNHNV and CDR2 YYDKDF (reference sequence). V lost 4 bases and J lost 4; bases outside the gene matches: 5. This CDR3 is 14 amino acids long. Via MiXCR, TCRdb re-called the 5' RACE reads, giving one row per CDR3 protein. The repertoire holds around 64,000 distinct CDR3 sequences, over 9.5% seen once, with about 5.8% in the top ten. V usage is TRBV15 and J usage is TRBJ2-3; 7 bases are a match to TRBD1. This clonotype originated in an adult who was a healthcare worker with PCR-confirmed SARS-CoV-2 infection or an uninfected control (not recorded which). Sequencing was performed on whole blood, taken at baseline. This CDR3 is CATSTDRASDTQYF. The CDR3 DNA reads TGTGCCACCAGCACCGACAGGGCTTCAGATACGCAGTATTTT.